This T cell receptor beta chain stems from a study of blood T cell repertoires in COVID-19. Looking at the study overall: Samples of COVID-19 (acute and convalescent) were obtained from the United States, Italy and Spain. T cells, B-cell-depleted T cells, or PBMCs provided the cDNA or gDNA that served as material.

Participants were aged 18 to 89 years, lived in 25 or so US areas, and enrolled virtually. V shed 5 bases and J shed 1 base, with 12 bases lying between them. The CDR3 covers 15 residues. The germline CDR1 and CDR2 sequences are LNHDA and SQIVND (reference sequence). Original processing notes: Reference gene primer amplification yielded estimated nucleated cell counts. The assay was immunoSEQ multiplex PCR, and TCRdb's table has in-frame clones only and misses some. From that table come the V and J calls and clone size; the DNA was used to work out D and trimming. The data contain about 250,000 clones, roughly 80% of them singletons.

This TCR came from a woman in her forties who had been exposed to COVID-19. The chain uses TRBV19 and TRBJ2-4; a possible D gene is TRBD2 (6 bases). Sample: PBMCs or T cells enriched from blood (not recorded which). The CDR3 DNA follows: TGTGCCAGTAGTCCCCTGCGGGGCGCCAAAAACATTCAGTACTTC. Translated, it gives CASSPLRGAKNIQYF.